This T cell receptor (beta chain) emerged from a study of T cells in localized non-small cell lung cancer (TCRdb year 2020). For the wider study: T cell repertoires of fewer than 250 early-stage NSCLC patients were analyzed, with tumors being compared against uninvolved tumor-adjacent lungs. Of the NSCLC patients, around 130 were male and roughly 100 were female, and the mean age was approximately 69 years. The cohort comprised roughly 240 treatment-naïve NSCLC patients with resected, localized lung tumors. Summary of the overall study and its limitations: Longer overall survival was associated with higher blood T cell density, whereas shorter survival was associated with higher adjacent-lung clonality. A median of roughly 60 of the top 100 tumor clones turned up in the paired uninvolved adjacent lung, and 25 to 35 of those clones also ranked among the top 100 of that same adjacent lung. Uninvolved tumor-adjacent lung showed the highest T cell clonality, higher than tumor, which suggests more focused antigenic responses in the uninvolved tumor-adjacent lung. Because multi-region sequencing of the tumors was not done, intratumor heterogeneity could not be ruled out. Because the study design was exploratory, TCR variables were selected using unadjusted p-values without false-discovery rate correction.

At diagnosis, tumor, uninvolved tumor-adjacent lung and peripheral blood were collected and then preserved as a mix of FFPE and fresh-frozen material. V is pruned by 5 bases and J by 7 bases, leaving 10 bases of the junction without a gene match. The CDR3, cysteine through phenylalanine, is 15 amino acids long. Only the CDR3 DNA is retained, 45 bases long and in frame from the first base. CDR1 is given as MNHGY and CDR2 as SAAAGT, both from the germline V gene. The immunoSEQ Assay was used to sequence TCR beta CDR3 regions from DNA. The study's own analysis went as follows. T cell density was computed as TCR beta template counts normalized to usable DNA estimated by amplifying housekeeping genes. Using the preseqR package, richness was estimated by extrapolating to 120,000 templates for tissue samples and 400,000 templates for PBMC samples. Clonality was defined by subtracting Pielou's evenness from one. Tissue-enriched TCRs were identified by differential abundance testing using productive amino-acid clonotypes, minimum total count 5 and alpha 0.1. The Jaccard Index and the Morisita Overlap Index were used to quantify repertoire overlap between compartments. GLIPH clustered TCR beta CDR3s with public tetramer-defined viral CDR3s; viral motifs required at least three viral sequences plus V-gene enrichment. Drawn from immuneACCESS, this table holds only the in-frame rearrangements with V and J called that TCRdb kept. Clones are partly lost; checked studies trace under half to an unresolved V gene and leave the rest unexplained. V, J and clone size derive from that table, while D and trimming were established from the DNA sequence. In this sample the table shows thousands of clones, about 40% of which occur a single time. In total, the top ten clones hold about 17% of the sample.

By share, this clone ranks as medium-sized (0.01 to 0.1%). Its antigen is not yet known. No clone much larger than this one lies a single base away; base qualities are absent. This clonotype originated in a male donor aged 60 or older with stage I squamous cell lung carcinoma. Sequenced material: lung tumor tissue, taken before any cancer treatment. The rearrangement joined TRBV6-8 to TRBJ1-1; TRBD1 fits 10 bases in the junction. The CDR3 sequence is CASSPRQGAWGEAFF. The DNA sequence is given as TGTGCCAGCAGTCCTCGACAGGGGGCGTGGGGTGAAGCTTTCTTT.